The entry that follows covers one TCR beta chain sequence. The same CDR3 also results from other DNA sequences found in this sample. The V and J ends lost 2 bases and 1 base respectively, with 9 bases between them. The germline V gene has CDR1 GTSNPN and CDR2 SVGIG (reference sequence). The CDR3 spans 14 residues. Generated by immunoSEQ multiplex PCR, the TCRdb table keeps only in-frame clones and is missing some. The sample has 210,000 or so clones; around 90% are singletons. This sample is part of a study of blood T cell repertoires in COVID-19. About the research overall: T cells, B-cell-depleted T cells, or PBMCs supplied cDNA or gDNA.

The gene calls are TRBV30 and TRBJ1-3; D is perhaps TRBD1 (5 bases). Specimen: peripheral blood. This clonotype originated in a man aged 40-49 years with acute or convalescent COVID-19. CDR3 nucleotide sequence: TGTGCCTGGAGTATCGGGGGATCTGGAAACACCATATATTTT. Translation gives CAWSIGGSGNTIYF.